The 19 T cell receptor beta chains given below trace back to one sample, sequenced in a study of T cells in Graves' hyperthyroidism and ophthalmopathy. RNA transcripts provided the source from which TCR beta CDR3 regions were amplified. The HTBI primer set drove a first-round RT-PCR of the TCR CDR3. MiXCR, run by TCRdb on the multiplex PCR reads, gives a single entry per CDR3 protein. The data hold some 550,000 distinct CDR3 sequences, with about 20% observed a single time. Material for sequencing was blood. Source of these receptors: a young man with Graves' hyperthyroidism.

Points on this clonotype: A much larger clone lies one base from this, so it may be a read error. This sequence joins TRBV12-5 and TRBJ2-7; D uncertain. This CDR3 contains 8 residues. Per germline, CDR1 LGHNT and CDR2 FRNRAP. The CDR3 sequence is CETYEQCF. CDR3 bases: TGTGAGACCTACGAGCAGTGCTTC.

The sample holds many counts of this clonotype. The rearrangement uses TRBV7-9 and TRBJ1-1, with no clear D. This CDR3 has 13 amino acids. Germline loops: CDR1 SEHNR, CDR2 FQNEAQ (reference sequence). Trimming took off 3 bases at V and 6 bases at J, with 11 bases between the two ends. CDR3 region: CASSFPSIPEAFF. CDR3 DNA sequence: TGTGCCAGCAGCTTTCCTTCTATTCCTGAAGCTTTCTTT.

This clonotype was seen ten or more times. The chain joins TRBV11-3 to TRBJ1-3; D perhaps matches TRBD1 (5 bases). Germline CDR1 is SGHNT and CDR2 is YENEEA. There are 15 residues in the CDR3. The V and J ends lost 0 bases and 4 bases respectively, with 10 bases between them. CDR3 loop: CASSLDLGTGNTIYF. CDR3 DNA sequence: TGTGCCAGCAGCTTAGATTTGGGGACCGGAAACACCATATATTTT.

Ten or more counts support this clonotype. The DNA for the CDR3 is TGCGCCAGCAGGGACACTAGGATGAACACTGAAGCTTTCTTT. Translating it yields CASRDTRMNTEAFF. The genes are TRBV4-1 and TRBJ1-1, with a weak D call TRBD1 (5 bases). This CDR3 contains 14 residues. Germline V gene data show CDR1 as MGHRA and CDR2 as YSYEKL. V lost 6 bases and J lost 0, with 11 bases in between.

This clonotype was counted at least ten times. The V call is TRBV11-3, the J call TRBJ2-5, with 7 bases matching TRBD2. There are 13 residues in the CDR3. Trimming cost V 3 bases and J 3 bases; bases outside gene matches: 1. Germline CDR1 reads SGHNT; CDR2 reads YENEEA. CDR3 DNA: TGTGCCAGCAGCTTCGGACTAGAAGAGACCCAGTACTTC. This translates into CASSFGLEETQYF.

This clonotype has ten or more counts. V and J are TRBV15 and TRBJ2-3, with D perhaps TRBD2 (5 bases). V was cut by 3 bases and J by 8 bases, with 15 bases left in between. There are 14 residues in the CDR3. The V gene's germline CDR1 is LNHNV and CDR2 YYDKDF (reference sequence). The CDR3 loop reads CATSRDRDGGTQYF. In nucleotides, the CDR3 is TGTGCCACCAGCAGGGACCGCGACGGAGGTACGCAGTATTTT. Full variable domain (rest looked up from reference TRBV15 and TRBJ2-3): DAMVIQNPRYQVTQFGKPVTLSCSQTLNHNVMYWYQQKSSQAPKLLFHYYDKDFNNEADTPDNFQSRRPNTSFCFLDIRSPGLGDTAMYLCATSRDRDGGTQYFGPGTRLTVL.

This clonotype showed up many times. This chain connects TRBV12-3 or TRBV12-4 to TRBJ2-5; D tentatively reads TRBD1 or TRBD2 (5 bases each). The CDR3 extends over 13 amino acids. The V end was cut by 2 bases, the J end by 5 bases, with 9 bases between. Written as DNA, the CDR3 is TGTGCCAGCAGTTTACTAGGGACGGAGACCCAGTACTTC. It yields the protein CASSLLGTETQYF.

This clonotype occurred many times. The V call is TRBV5-1, the J call TRBJ2-6, with D unresolved. The ends were cut back, 3 bases at V and 11 bases at J, with 6 bases in the middle. This CDR3 contains 11 residues. CDR1 and CDR2 (germline): SGHRS, YFSETQ. DNA for the CDR3: TGCGCCAGCAGCTCGTACTACGTCCTGACTTTC. Amino acid sequence: CASSSYYVLTF.

This clonotype showed up many times. At one boundary the junction diverges from the germline segment, which might be a read error. The CDR3 region has the DNA TGTGCCAGCAGCTTAGACAGCACTTCGGGGCCCCAGCATTTT. This gives the protein CASSLDSTSGPQHF. The chain uses TRBV12-3 or TRBV12-4 and TRBJ1-5, with D perhaps TRBD1 (5 bases). CDR3 length equals 14 residues.

This clonotype was recorded many times. V and J are TRBV29-1 and TRBJ2-7; TRBD1 agrees at 8 bases. V gave up 4 bases and J gave up 5 bases; unmatched junction bases: 4. Germline CDR1 reads SQVTM; CDR2 reads ANQGSEA. The CDR3 consists of 12 residues. CDR3 sequence: CSVVPGGHEQYF. Written as DNA, the CDR3 is TGCAGCGTTGTGCCAGGGGGCCACGAGCAGTACTTC.

This clonotype was counted ten times or more. This chain uses TRBV12-3 or TRBV12-4 with TRBJ2-7; D perhaps matches TRBD2 (5 bases). V was trimmed by 5 bases and J by 7 bases, leaving 12 bases between them. This CDR3 has 12 residues. CDR3 DNA: TGTGCCAGCAGTCCCGGAGGTGGGGAGCAGTACTTC. It is translated as CASSPGGGEQYF.

The J gene is TRBJ1-5, the V gene TRBV6-4; D may be TRBD1 (6 bases). The V end was cut by 7 bases, the J end by 6 bases, with 13 bases between. The germline V gene has CDR1 MRHNA and CDR2 SNTAGT. This CDR3 is built from 13 residues. DNA of the CDR3: TGTGCCAGCAACCACGAGGGGGGTCAGCCCCAGCATTTT. Protein product: CASNHEGGQPQHF.

A few counts support this clonotype. The chain is built from TRBV29-1 and TRBJ2-2, with D unresolved. V lost 3 bases and J 2 bases, leaving 7 bases between the germline ends. This CDR3 spans 13 amino acids. The germline V gene has CDR1 SQVTM and CDR2 ANQGSEA. The CDR3 region is CSVEEDNTGELFF. Written as DNA, the CDR3 is TGCAGCGTTGAGGAAGATAACACCGGGGAGCTGTTTTTT.

This clonotype was picked up many times. The chain carries TRBV2 and TRBJ1-2; 8 bases agree with TRBD1. Germline CDR1 is SNHLY and CDR2 is FYNNEI. The CDR3 is made up of 15 amino acids. V was pared by 6 bases and J by 5 bases, with 11 bases of the junction left unmatched. The CDR3 sequence: CASRFTGGALYGYTF. DNA of the CDR3: TGTGCCAGCAGATTCACAGGGGGAGCCTTATATGGCTACACCTTC.

At least ten counts were recorded for this clonotype. The chain uses TRBV7-2 and TRBJ2-2; D unclear. V shed 1 base and J shed 3 bases, with 9 bases lying between them. The CDR3 extends over 15 amino acids. CDR1 and CDR2 from the germline V gene are SGHTA and FQGNSA. As DNA, the CDR3 is TGTGCCAGCAGCTTAGAAAGAGGAGACACCGGGGAGCTGTTTTTT. Amino acids: CASSLERGDTGELFF. The whole variable domain, filled in from reference TRBV7-2 and TRBJ2-2, reads GAGVSQSPSNKVTEKGKDVELRCDPISGHTALYWYRQSLGQGLEFLIYFQGNSAPDKSGLPSDRFSAERTGGSVSTLTIQRTQQEDSAVYLCASSLERGDTGELFFGEGSRLTVL.

In its sample, this clonotype was seen a few times. The V and J genes are TRBV6-1 and TRBJ1-2; tentatively, D is TRBD1 (6 bases). This CDR3 has 13 residues. Per the germline V gene, CDR1 is MNHNS and CDR2 is SASEGT. V was pared by 6 bases and J by 4 bases, with 12 bases between. CDR3 residues: CASRQGGAYGYTF. The CDR3, as DNA: TGTGCCAGCAGACAGGGAGGGGCCTATGGCTACACCTTC.

The chain has TRBV4-2 and TRBJ1-1; 9 bases map to TRBD1. V lost 4 bases, J lost 6 bases, and 6 bases stayed unmatched. Germline CDR1 LGHNA, CDR2 YNFKEQ. The CDR3 loop spans 14 amino acids. The CDR3 nucleotides read TGTGCCAGCAGCCGCGTACAGGGGGCGCCTGAAGCTTTCTTT. Amino acid sequence: CASSRVQGAPEAFF.

This clonotype was counted many times. CDR3: CASRISGLVQETQYF. The CDR3 bases are TGTGCCAGCAGGATCTCGGGACTAGTTCAAGAGACCCAGTACTTC. V usage is TRBV2 and J usage is TRBJ2-5, with 8 bases identical to TRBD2. The J segment lost 2 bases and the V segment lost 6 bases, leaving 8 bases of the junction unmatched. The CDR3 covers 15 residues. CDR1 is SNHLY and CDR2 is FYNNEI in the germline V gene.

This clonotype was recorded many times. The chain carries TRBV19 and TRBJ1-2; D is unresolved. The CDR3 spans 12 residues. V gave up 3 bases and J gave up 5 bases, with 7 bases separating them. CDR1 and CDR2 (germline): LNHDA, SQIVND (reference sequence). CDR3 nucleotides: TGTGCCAGTAGTATGTGGGAGTATGGCTACACCTTC. It is translated as CASSMWEYGYTF.